This T cell receptor beta chain derives from a study of T-cell memory formation after mild COVID-19 (dated by TCRdb to about 2021). Background for the entire study: TCR sequence clusters from the two donors were found to be largely donor specific. In a couple of donors, T-cell clones that expanded and contracted after mild COVID-19 were tracked by sequencing TCRalpha and TCRbeta repertoires over time. Two young, previously healthy adult volunteers made up the cohort, one male and one female.

From the cysteine up to the phenylalanine, the CDR3 has a length of 13 residues. Just CDR3 DNA is preserved here, 39 bases in frame from base 1. V loses 1 base, J loses 6 bases, and the germline ends lie 9 bases apart. Per the germline V gene, SQVTM is the CDR1 and ANQGSEA is the CDR2. Ficoll-Paque density gradient centrifugation was used to isolate PBMCs. On this clonotype: There is no known antigen for this receptor. No per-base quality is available; no much larger clone lies one base away.

The sequencing machine was an Illumina NovaSeq 6000. TCRalpha and TCRbeta cDNA libraries were constructed by 5'RACE with constant-segment primers, with sample barcodes and unique molecular identifiers being introduced. RNA was extracted from every sample with Trizol reagent. Library amplification was performed in two PCR steps, and a second sample barcode and Illumina TruSeq adapters were introduced in the second step. The libraries were sequenced on an Illumina NovaSeq using 2 x 150 bp paired-end reads. The study's processing was this. With migec v1.2.7, reads were demultiplexed and then collapsed into UMI-guided consensus sequences. Using mixcr v2.1.11, UMI consensuses were aligned to TRA and TRB V and J templates and then assembled into clonotypes. Expanded or contracted clonotypes were those called significant by both edgeR and NoisET, with noise models trained on biological replicates. edgeR calls used a false discovery rate-adjusted p below 0.01 and a log2 fold-change threshold of 1. PCA with hierarchical clustering of max-normalized trajectories of the 1000 most abundant clonotypes was used as exploratory dynamics analysis. Separately sequenced CD4+ and CD8+ repertoires were used to assign a CD4 or CD8 phenotype to each responding clone. TCRdb reprocessing: public reads trimmed at Q25 with fastp, clones called with MiXCR, in-frame beta chains kept. For every CDR3 protein sequence, its rows merge into one entry that carries the most common genes and DNA. Here the V and J calls rest on TCRdb's processing, not on the authors' analysis. The sample data list about 400,000 distinct CDR3 sequences, and roughly a quarter of these were observed just once. The ten largest clones represent 13% of the sample.

What the research found in general, with its limitations: Contracting CD4+ clones were found mainly in CM and EM memory subsets, while CD8+ clones were enriched in EMRA. SARS-CoV-2 specificity was not confirmed for the second-wave clones peaking on day 37. Only a couple of mild cases were covered by the study, and larger cohorts that include severe cases with pre-infection samples were considered necessary. Some responding clones were detected in pre-infection memory, which suggested that pre-existing cross-reactive memory T cells had joined the SARS-CoV-2 response. Balanced CD4/CD8 phenotypes were observed for clones contracting from day 15 to 85, whereas a bias towards CD4+ was observed for a second wave of clones expanding from day 15 to 37.

The V gene is TRBV29-1 and the J gene is TRBJ2-2, and perhaps TRBD2 as D gene, on 5 matching bases. The specimen was PBMCs or a T cell subset sorted from them (not recorded which). This clonotype originated in an adult woman who had mild COVID-19 (a few samples of this study predate the infection). The sample titles of this study are shuffled in the database, so cell type and time point are left out; the donor was told from shared clones. The CDR3 loop reads CSVEGSGSGELFF. The DNA is TGCAGCGTTGAAGGATCGGGGTCCGGGGAGCTGTTTTTT.